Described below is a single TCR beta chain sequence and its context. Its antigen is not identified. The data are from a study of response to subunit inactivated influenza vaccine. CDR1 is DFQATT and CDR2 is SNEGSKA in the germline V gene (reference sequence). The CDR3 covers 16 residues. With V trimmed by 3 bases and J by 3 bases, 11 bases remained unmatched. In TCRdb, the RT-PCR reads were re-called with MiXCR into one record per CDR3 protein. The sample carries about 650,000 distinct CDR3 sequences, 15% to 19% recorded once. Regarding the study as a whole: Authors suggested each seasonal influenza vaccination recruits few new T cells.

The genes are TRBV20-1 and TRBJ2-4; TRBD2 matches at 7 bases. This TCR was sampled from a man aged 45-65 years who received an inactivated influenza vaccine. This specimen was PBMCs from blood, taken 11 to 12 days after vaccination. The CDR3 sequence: CSASLPSGVGKNIQYF. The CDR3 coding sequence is TGCAGTGCTAGTCTTCCCAGCGGGGTGGGCAAAAACATTCAGTACTTC.